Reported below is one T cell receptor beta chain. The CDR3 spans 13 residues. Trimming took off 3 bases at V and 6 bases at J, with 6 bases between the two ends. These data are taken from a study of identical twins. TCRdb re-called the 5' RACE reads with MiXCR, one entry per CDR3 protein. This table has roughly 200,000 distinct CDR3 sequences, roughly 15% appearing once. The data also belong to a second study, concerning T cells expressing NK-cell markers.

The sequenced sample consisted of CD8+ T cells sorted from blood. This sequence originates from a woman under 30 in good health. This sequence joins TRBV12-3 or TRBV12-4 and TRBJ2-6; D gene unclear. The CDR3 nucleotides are TGTGCCAGCAGTTTGAGTGAGGCCAACGTCCTGACTTTC. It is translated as CASSLSEANVLTF.